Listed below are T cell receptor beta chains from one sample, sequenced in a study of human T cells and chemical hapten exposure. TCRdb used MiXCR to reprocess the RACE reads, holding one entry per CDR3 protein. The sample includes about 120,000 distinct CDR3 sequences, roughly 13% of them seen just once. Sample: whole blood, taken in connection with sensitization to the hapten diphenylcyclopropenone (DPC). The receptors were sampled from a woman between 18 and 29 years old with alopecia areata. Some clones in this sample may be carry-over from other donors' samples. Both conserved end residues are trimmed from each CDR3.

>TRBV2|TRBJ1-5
ASSVGGNQPQH
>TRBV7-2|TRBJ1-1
ASSLWAGGPHTEAF
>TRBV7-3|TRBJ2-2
ASSYMTGIRAGELF
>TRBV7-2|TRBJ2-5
ASSPTPWDNQETQY
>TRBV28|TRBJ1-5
ASSLGNRGPNQPQH
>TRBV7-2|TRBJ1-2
ASSFGGVEGYT
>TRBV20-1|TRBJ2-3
SARGAASGGIDTQY
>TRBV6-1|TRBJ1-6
ASSEGEGVRSPLH
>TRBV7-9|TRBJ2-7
ASSLTGGRYEQY
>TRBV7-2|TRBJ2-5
ASSLAGPQETQY
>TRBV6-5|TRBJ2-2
ASSYQVNTGELF
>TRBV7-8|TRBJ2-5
ASSSARGAGETQY
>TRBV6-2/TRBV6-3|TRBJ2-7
ASRDRDLYEQY
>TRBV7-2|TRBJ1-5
ASSTGTGDLYSNQPQH
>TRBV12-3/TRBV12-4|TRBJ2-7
ASSLKLVSADYEQY
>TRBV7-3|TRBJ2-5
ASSSTGGTQY
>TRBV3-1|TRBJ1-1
ASSQEWQGSNTEAF
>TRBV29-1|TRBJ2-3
SVRRASGRTDTQY
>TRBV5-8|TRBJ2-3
ASSLPTDTQY
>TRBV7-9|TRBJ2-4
ASSLNRGQDNALAKNIQY
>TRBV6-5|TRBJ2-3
ASMGGRSYTQY
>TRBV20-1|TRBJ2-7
SAREDGTGIREQY
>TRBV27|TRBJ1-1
ASSFGQKNTEAF
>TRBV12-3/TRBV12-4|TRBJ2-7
ASSPTNTRSYEQY
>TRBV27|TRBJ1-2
ASSLSGYSYGYT
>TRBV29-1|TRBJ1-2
SALGTGRSNYGYT
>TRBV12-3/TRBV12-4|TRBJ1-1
ASRIGHYTEAF
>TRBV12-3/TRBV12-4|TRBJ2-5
ASSEQETQY
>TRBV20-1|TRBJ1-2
SALTENYGYT
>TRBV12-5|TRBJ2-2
ASGAGWGTGELF
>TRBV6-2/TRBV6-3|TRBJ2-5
ASSQYPKETQY
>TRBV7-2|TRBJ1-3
ASSLGYSGQALGNTIY
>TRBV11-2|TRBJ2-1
ASSLDRRNNEQF
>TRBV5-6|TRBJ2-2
ASSYTGLRTGELF
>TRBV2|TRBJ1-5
ATRDREGELGPQH
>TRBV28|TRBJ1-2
ASSAPGPTADGYT
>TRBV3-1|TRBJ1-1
ASSYITGIGTEAF
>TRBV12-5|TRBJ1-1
ASGLALGSGQGAWNTEAF
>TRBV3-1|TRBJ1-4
ASSQGYGSSRRSNEKLF
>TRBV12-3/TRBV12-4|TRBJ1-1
ASTNILDTEAF
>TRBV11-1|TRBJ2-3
ASSPKTSGGADTQY
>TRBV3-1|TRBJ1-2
ASSPPGGSYGYT
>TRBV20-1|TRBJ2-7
SAEKRQGSYEQY
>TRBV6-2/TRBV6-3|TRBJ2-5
ASSIETGLIEFERY
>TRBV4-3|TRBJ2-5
ASSQTGLETQY
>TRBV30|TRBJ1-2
AWSVKGGRSYT
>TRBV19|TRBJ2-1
ASSIVGGSSYNEQF
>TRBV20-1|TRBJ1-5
SASGTLVGPQH
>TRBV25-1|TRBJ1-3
ASSGSDSSVRNTIY
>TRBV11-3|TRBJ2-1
ASSLGGENYNEQF
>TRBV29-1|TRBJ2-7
SVASALAYEQY
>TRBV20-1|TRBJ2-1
SAYSGGGSYNEQF